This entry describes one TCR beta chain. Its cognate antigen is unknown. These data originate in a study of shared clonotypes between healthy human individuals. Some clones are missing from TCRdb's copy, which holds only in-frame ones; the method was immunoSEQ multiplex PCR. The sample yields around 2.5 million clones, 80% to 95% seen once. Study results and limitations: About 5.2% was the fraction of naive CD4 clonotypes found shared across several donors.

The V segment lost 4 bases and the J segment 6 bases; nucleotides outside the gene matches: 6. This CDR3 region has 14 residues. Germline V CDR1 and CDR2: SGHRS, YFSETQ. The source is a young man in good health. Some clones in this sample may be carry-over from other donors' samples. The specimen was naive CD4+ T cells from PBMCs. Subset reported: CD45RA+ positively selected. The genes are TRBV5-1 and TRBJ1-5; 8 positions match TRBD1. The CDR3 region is CASSIQGGSQPQHF. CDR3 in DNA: TGCGCCAGCAGCATACAGGGGGGAAGTCAGCCCCAGCATTTT.